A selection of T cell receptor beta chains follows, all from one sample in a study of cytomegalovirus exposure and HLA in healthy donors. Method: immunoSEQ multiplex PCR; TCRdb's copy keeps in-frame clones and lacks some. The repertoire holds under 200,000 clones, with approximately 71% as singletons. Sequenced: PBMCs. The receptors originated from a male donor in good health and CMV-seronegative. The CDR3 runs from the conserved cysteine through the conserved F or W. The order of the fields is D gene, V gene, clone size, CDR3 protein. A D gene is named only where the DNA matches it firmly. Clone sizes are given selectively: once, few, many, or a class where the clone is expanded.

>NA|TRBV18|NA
CASSPPATRNYGYTF
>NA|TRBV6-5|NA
CASSYGSRVATEAFF
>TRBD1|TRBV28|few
CASSLSLAMTGKETQYF
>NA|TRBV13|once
CASRGDRRHSPLHF
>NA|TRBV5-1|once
CASSLASAGTGELFF
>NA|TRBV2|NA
CAGGDRSSGNTIYF
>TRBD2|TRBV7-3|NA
CASSLPSRTSGVSGTGELFF
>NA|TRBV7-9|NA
CASSLDPPRQSNYGYTF
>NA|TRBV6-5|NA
CASSPRHTEAFF
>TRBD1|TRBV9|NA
CASSLDRVGRWDF
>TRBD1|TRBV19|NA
CASSQGANTEAFF
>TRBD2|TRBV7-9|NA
CASSLAPSGGGQFF
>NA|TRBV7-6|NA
CASSLGQLADTQYF
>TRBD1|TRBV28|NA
CASSLPYDRAYGYTF
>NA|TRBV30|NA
CAWSVGGTNEKLFF
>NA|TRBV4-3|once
CASSQDYEADELETQYF
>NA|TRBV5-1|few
CASSGGSGDQPQHF
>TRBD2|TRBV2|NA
CASSEGTGLATDTQYF
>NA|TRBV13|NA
CASSPPSSRDEQYF
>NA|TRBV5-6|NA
CASSLQGPYGYTF
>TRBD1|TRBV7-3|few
CASSLTGTGGATEAFF
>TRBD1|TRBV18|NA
CASSPPRQGGGTEQYF
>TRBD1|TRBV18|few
CASSPFSTGTDTEAFF
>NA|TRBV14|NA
CASSQDRNTEAFF
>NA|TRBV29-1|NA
CSVDEGHIPSYNEQFF
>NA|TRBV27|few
CASRRTVSTDTQYF
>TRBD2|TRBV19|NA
CASSIGAGGPDGELFF
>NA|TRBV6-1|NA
CASSELYEQFF
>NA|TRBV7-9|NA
CASSETGRETQYF
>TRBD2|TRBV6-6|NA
CASSYARGSGNEQFF
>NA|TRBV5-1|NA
CASGEGDLQETQYF
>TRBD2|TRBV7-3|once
CASSLNSGVVGEQFF
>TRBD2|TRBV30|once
CACQTSGNKQFF